These 29 T cell receptor beta chains were all obtained from the same sample, sequenced in a study of T cells in localized non-small cell lung cancer. Repertoires were generated with immunoSEQ multiplex PCR, while TCRdb's copy carries only in-frame clones and drops some. The sample holds about 74,000 clones, approximately 84% seen once. Source: peripheral blood, taken before any cancer treatment. The source is a female donor over 55 with stage I lung adenocarcinoma.

The chain links TRBV28 to TRBJ2-3; 8 positions match TRBD2. CDR1 and CDR2 from the germline V gene are MDHEN and SYDVKM. Unmatched junction bases numbered 3, after V lost 4 bases and J lost 3 bases. CDR3 length: 14 residues. CDR3 in amino acids: CASSSGRGTDTQYF. The CDR3 DNA reads as TGTGCCAGCAGTTCCGGGAGGGGGACAGATACGCAGTATTTT.

The chain recombines TRBV15 with TRBJ1-5; D remains ambiguous. Deletions cut 0 bases from V and 0 bases from J, with 9 bases between. CDR3 size: 16 residues. CDR1 is LNHNV, CDR2 YYDKDF, per germline (reference sequence). CDR3 nucleotides: TGTGCCACCAGCAGAGATATTGGAGTTAGCAATCAGCCCCAGCATTTT. Residues: CATSRDIGVSNQPQHF.

The chain uses TRBV7-3 and TRBJ1-5; D ambiguous. V was cut by 0 bases and J by 4 bases, with 4 bases left in between. From germline, CDR1 is SGHTA and CDR2 FQGTGA. CDR3 size: 13 residues. CDR3 region: CASSLTVNQPQHF. The CDR3 nucleotides read TGTGCCAGCAGCTTAACGGTGAATCAGCCCCAGCATTTT. The full variable domain, its missing parts supplied by reference TRBV7-3 and TRBJ1-5, is GAGVSQTPSNKVTEKGKYVELRCDPISGHTALYWYRQSLGQGPEFLIYFQGTGAADDSGLPNDRFFAVRPEGSVSTLKIQRTERGDSAVYLCASSLTVNQPQHFGDGTRLSIL.

This clone was observed a single time. J is TRBJ2-2 and V is TRBV19, with TRBD2 matching 13 bases. Per the germline V gene, CDR1 is LNHDA and CDR2 is SQIVND (reference sequence). V trimming: 3 bases; J trimming: 0 bases; junction bases outside the gene matches: 7. This CDR3 comprises 19 residues. The CDR3 nucleotides read TGTGCCAGTAGTATCCTGGGACTAGCGGGATTCTCGAACACCGGGGAGCTGTTTTTT. This translates into CASSILGLAGFSNTGELFF.

The rearrangement uses TRBV13 and TRBJ2-1; tentatively, D is TRBD1 (6 bases). CDR1 is PRHDT and CDR2 is FYEKMQ in the germline V gene (reference sequence). The CDR3 is made up of 16 amino acids. V lost 4 bases to trimming and J lost 0 bases, with 13 bases between them. CDR3 in amino acids: CASSYVRDNSYNEQFF. The CDR3, as DNA: TGTGCCAGCAGCTACGTCCGGGACAACTCCTACAATGAGCAGTTCTTC.

The sample holds one count of this clone. The V gene is TRBV10-2, the J gene TRBJ1-1, with unresolved D. The CDR3 sequence is 13 residues long. Trimming pared 4 bases from V and 1 base from J, leaving 7 bases between. CDR1 is WSHSY and CDR2 is SAAADI in the germline V gene. This CDR3 reads CASSATRNTEAFF. CDR3 nucleotide sequence: TGCGCCAGCAGTGCGACAAGGAACACTGAAGCTTTCTTT.

The chain couples TRBV7-2 to TRBJ2-5; D may be TRBD1 (6 bases). CDR3 length: 15 residues. Germline CDR1 is SGHTA and CDR2 is FQGNSA. Trimming removed 5 bases at V and 4 bases at J, with 17 bases between. The CDR3 sequence is CASSPQGSSGETQYF. The CDR3 DNA sequence: TGTGCCAGCAGCCCCCAGGGGTCAAGCGGAGAGACCCAGTACTTC.

The gene calls are TRBV7-2 and TRBJ2-7, with 10 nucleotides matching TRBD2. Germline trimming cut 1 base from V and 4 bases from J; bases unmatched to any gene: 7. Germline V lookup: CDR1 SGHTA, CDR2 FQGNSA. The CDR3 consists of 16 residues. CDR3 sequence (DNA): TGTGCCAGCAGCTTAGTCCCCATAGCGGGAGGTTACGAGCAGTACTTC. Amino acids: CASSLVPIAGGYEQYF. Using reference TRBV7-2 and TRBJ2-7 for the parts outside the CDR3, the full variable domain is GAGVSQSPSNKVTEKGKDVELRCDPISGHTALYWYRQSLGQGLEFLIYFQGNSAPDKSGLPSDRFSAERTGGSVSTLTIQRTQQEDSAVYLCASSLVPIAGGYEQYFGPGTRLTVT.

The chain joins TRBV9 to TRBJ2-3, with no clear D. The CDR3 extends over 15 amino acids. Trimming pared 2 bases from V and 2 bases from J, leaving 12 bases between. Germline loops: CDR1 SGDLS, CDR2 YYNGEE. The CDR3 spells CASSVGMWATDTQYF. The CDR3 DNA is TGTGCCAGCAGCGTTGGGATGTGGGCCACAGATACGCAGTATTTT.

V gene TRBV6-4 combines with J gene TRBJ2-7; 11 positions agree with TRBD1. The V gene end was trimmed by 7 bases and the J gene end by 2 bases; junction bases not matched to a gene: 10. The CDR3 contains 16 residues. CDR1 and CDR2 from the germline V gene are MRHNA and SNTAGT. CDR3: CASNIDGQGAPYEQYF. The CDR3 nucleotides are TGTGCCAGCAACATCGATGGACAGGGGGCTCCCTACGAGCAGTACTTC.

The CDR3 DNA follows: TGTGCCAGTAGTTTTGGCCAAGCCTCGGAGACCCAGTACTTC. It encodes CASSFGQASETQYF. The chain employs TRBV19 and TRBJ2-5; D gene ambiguous. This CDR3 is 14 amino acids long. Germline V gene sequence: CDR1 LNHDA, CDR2 SQIVND (reference sequence). With 5 bases removed from V and 5 bases from J, the gap between germline ends came to 15 bases.

The J gene is TRBJ2-2, the V gene TRBV6-4; D is unclear. The CDR3 contains 16 residues. Trimming removed 0 bases from V and 1 base from J, with 9 bases in between. Germline assignment: CDR1 MRHNA and CDR2 SNTAGT. The CDR3 region is CASSDSGRMNTGELFF. Here the CDR3 DNA reads TGTGCCAGCAGTGACTCAGGACGGATGAACACCGGGGAGCTGTTTTTT.

V gene TRBV7-9 combines with J gene TRBJ1-4; 10 positions agree with TRBD1. CDR3 size: 15 residues. Trimming cost V 5 bases and J 8 bases; bases outside gene matches: 8. The germline CDR1 and CDR2 sequences are SEHNR and FQNEAQ (reference sequence). The CDR3 DNA sequence: TGTGCCAGCAGCCCGACAGGGGGCAGAGAAGAAAAACTGTTTTTT. Its protein is CASSPTGGREEKLFF.

This clone is a singleton in its sample. The rearrangement joins TRBV6-1 to TRBJ1-2; TRBD1 matches at 10 bases. The CDR3 has 13 residues. Losses at the gene ends were 7 bases for V and 7 bases for J; bases not matched to a gene: 6. Germline assignment: CDR1 MNHNS and CDR2 SASEGT. The CDR3 reads CASNRQGAAGYTF. As DNA, the CDR3 is TGTGCCAGCAACAGACAGGGGGCTGCTGGCTACACCTTC.

V is TRBV6-6 and J is TRBJ2-5; 9 nucleotides line up with TRBD1. Germline CDR1 MNHNY, CDR2 SVGAGI (reference sequence). The V segment lost 6 bases and the J segment 13 bases; nucleotides outside the gene matches: 18. The CDR3 is 15 amino acids. The CDR3 DNA is TGTGCCAGCAGGAGCCGGGACAGGGAAACCCCCTCTCCGTACTTC. Residues: CASRSRDRETPSPYF.

The chain is built from TRBV2 and TRBJ2-5; D remains unclear. Deletions cut 7 bases from V and 4 bases from J, with 13 bases between. The germline V gene has CDR1 SNHLY and CDR2 FYNNEI. The CDR3 totals 13 residues. The CDR3 DNA reads TGTGCCAGCATAACTCAATGGGGAGAGACCCAGTACTTC. It translates to CASITQWGETQYF.

There are a few counts of this clone. The chain has TRBV5-8 and TRBJ2-5, with a tentative D call TRBD2 (7 bases). V lost 3 bases to trimming and J lost 2 bases, with 20 bases between them. Germline CDR1 reads SGHTS; CDR2 reads YDEGEE. The CDR3 covers 17 residues. In DNA, the CDR3 is TGTGCCAGCAGCTCACCGTCGTGGGGGGGACAACAAGAGACCCAGTACTTC. It codes for CASSSPSWGGQQETQYF.

The chain's CDR3 is CASSSTTSSYEQYF. The CDR3 nucleotides are TGCGCCAGCAGCTCGACTACGAGCTCCTACGAGCAGTACTTC. The genes are TRBV5-1 and TRBJ2-5; tentatively, D is TRBD2 (5 bases). Near its end, the DNA agrees better with TRBJ2-7, so the J call may be wrong. Looked up from germline, CDR1 is SGHRS and CDR2 is YFSETQ. This CDR3 comprises 14 residues.

This rearrangement joins TRBV5-1 to TRBJ2-3, with D maybe TRBD2 (5 bases). The germline V gene has CDR1 SGHRS and CDR2 YFSETQ. The CDR3 is 15 residues long. The V end was cut by 2 bases, the J end by 0 bases, with 10 bases between. CDR3 bases: TGCGCCAGCAGCTTCCTTCGGGATAGCACAGATACGCAGTATTTT. As protein: CASSFLRDSTDTQYF. Full variable domain (rest looked up from reference TRBV5-1 and TRBJ2-3): KAGVTQTPRYLIKTRGQQVTLSCSPISGHRSVSWYQQTPGQGLQFLFEYFSETQRNKGNFPGRFSGRQFSNSRSEMNVSTLELGDSALYLCASSFLRDSTDTQYFGPGTRLTVL.

The chain couples TRBV11-3 to TRBJ2-7, with D maybe TRBD2 (5 bases). V was shortened by 5 bases and J by 7 bases, with 9 bases between the two germline ends. This CDR3 region has 11 residues. Germline assignment: CDR1 SGHNT and CDR2 YENEEA. The CDR3 here is CASSPEREQYF. CDR3 DNA sequence: TGTGCCAGCAGCCCCGAGCGGGAGCAGTACTTC.

The rearrangement links TRBV11-2 to TRBJ1-3; D is ambiguous. The V and J ends lost 5 bases and 1 base respectively, with 9 bases between them. CDR3 length equals 14 residues. CDR1 and CDR2 from the germline V gene are SGHAT and FQNNGV. CDR3: CASSVGWSGNTIYF. CDR3 nucleotides: TGTGCCAGCAGCGTAGGTTGGTCTGGAAACACCATATATTTT.

CDR3 in DNA: TGCGCCAGCAGCCAAGACGGTTGGGAGCAGTTCTTC. It codes for CASSQDGWEQFF. The V call is TRBV4-3, the J call TRBJ2-1; D unresolved. The ends were cut back, 0 bases at V and 10 bases at J, with 7 bases in the middle. The length of the CDR3 is 12 residues. Germline assignment: CDR1 LGHNA and CDR2 YSLEER.

This clone is labeled as medium-sized. The V call is TRBV9, the J call TRBJ1-1; D gene ambiguous. Germline CDR1 and CDR2: SGDLS and YYNGEE. CDR3 length: 11 amino acids. V was shortened by 7 bases and J by 3 bases, with 7 bases between the two germline ends. The DNA of the CDR3 is TGTGCCAGCCCGCCCTACACTGAAGCTTTCTTT. This encodes CASPPYTEAFF. Supplemented by reference TRBV9 and TRBJ1-1, the full variable domain reads DSGVTQTPKHLITATGQRVTLRCSPRSGDLSVYWYQQSLDQGLQFLIQYYNGEERAKGNILERFSAQQFPDLHSELNLSSLELGDSALYFCASPPYTEAFFGQGTRLTVV.

V usage is TRBV2 and J usage is TRBJ2-7; 9 nucleotides line up with TRBD2. This CDR3 has 16 residues. The trim removed 7 bases at V and 3 bases at J, leaving 13 bases unmatched. Germline V gene lookup returns CDR1 SNHLY and CDR2 FYNNEI. The CDR3 protein is CASNGGKSSGNYEQYF. The CDR3 region has the DNA TGTGCCAGCAACGGTGGCAAGTCTAGCGGGAACTACGAGCAGTACTTC.

The chain links TRBV27 to TRBJ2-3, with TRBD2 identical over 7 bases. CDR3 size: 16 residues. V shed 6 bases and J 1 base; nucleotides not matched to a gene: 10. Germline values: CDR1 MNHEY, CDR2 SMNVEV (reference sequence). CDR3 nucleotides: TGTGCCAGCAGGGGGGGGAAAAGGAGTCGCACAGATACGCAGTATTTT. Encoded protein: CASRGGKRSRTDTQYF.

Concerning this clone itself: One end of the junction is discordant with germline, which a read error may explain. The chain is built from TRBV4-1 and TRBJ1-1; D is undetermined. Looked up from germline, CDR1 is MGHRA and CDR2 is YSYEKL. The CDR3 runs 12 residues. The CDR3 loop reads CASSQKNTKAFF. CDR3 nucleotides: TGCGCCAGCAGCCAGAAGAACACTAAAGCTTTCTTT.

The CDR3 reads CASSLGDGYEQYF. The CDR3 DNA reads as TGCGCCAGCAGCTTGGGGGATGGTTACGAGCAGTACTTC. The chain carries TRBV5-1 and TRBJ2-7, with D uncertain. V was clipped by 0 bases and J by 4 bases, with 8 bases between them. This CDR3 spans 13 amino acids. Germline loops: CDR1 SGHRS, CDR2 YFSETQ.

This clone was counted a few times. This chain links TRBV2 with TRBJ2-2; the D is unclear. The CDR3 consists of 15 residues. Germline loops: CDR1 SNHLY, CDR2 FYNNEI. Trimming removed 5 bases from V and 6 bases from J, with 16 bases in between. CDR3: CASSRTLSGPGELFF. The CDR3 nucleotides are TGTGCCAGCAGTCGGACGCTTAGTGGTCCCGGGGAGCTGTTTTTT. The whole variable domain, filled in from reference TRBV2 and TRBJ2-2, reads EPEVTQTPSHQVTQMGQEVILRCVPISNHLYFYWYRQILGQKVEFLVSFYNNEISEKSEIFDDQFSVERPDGSNFTLKIRSTKLEDSAMYFCASSRTLSGPGELFFGEGSRLTVL.

This clone was seen just once. This rearrangement joins TRBV5-1 to TRBJ2-1, with D possibly matching TRBD1 (5 bases). The CDR3 extends over 13 amino acids. The germline V and J ends were trimmed by 0 bases and 9 bases, with 10 bases remaining between them. Germline V gives CDR1 SGHRS, CDR2 YFSETQ. The CDR3 nucleotides read TGCGCCAGCAGCTTGGTATCAGGGCGTGAGCAGTTCTTC. This codes for CASSLVSGREQFF. The full variable domain, completed using reference TRBV5-1 and TRBJ2-1, is KAGVTQTPRYLIKTRGQQVTLSCSPISGHRSVSWYQQTPGQGLQFLFEYFSETQRNKGNFPGRFSGRQFSNSRSEMNVSTLELGDSALYLCASSLVSGREQFFGPGTRLTVL.